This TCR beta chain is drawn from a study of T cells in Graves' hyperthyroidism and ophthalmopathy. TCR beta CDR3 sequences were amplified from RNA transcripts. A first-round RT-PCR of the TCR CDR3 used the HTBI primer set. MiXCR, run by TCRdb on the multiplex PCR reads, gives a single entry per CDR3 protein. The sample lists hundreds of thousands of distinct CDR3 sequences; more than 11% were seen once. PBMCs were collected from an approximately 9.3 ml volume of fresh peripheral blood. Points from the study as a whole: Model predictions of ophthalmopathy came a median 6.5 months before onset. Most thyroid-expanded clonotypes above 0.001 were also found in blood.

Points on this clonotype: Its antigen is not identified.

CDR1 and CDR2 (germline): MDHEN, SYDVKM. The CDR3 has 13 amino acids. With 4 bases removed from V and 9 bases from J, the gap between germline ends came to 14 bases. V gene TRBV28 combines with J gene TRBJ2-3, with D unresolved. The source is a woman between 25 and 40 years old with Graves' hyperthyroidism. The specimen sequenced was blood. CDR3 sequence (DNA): TGTGCCAGCAGTTCGGCTCAGGTCGACACGCAGTATTTT. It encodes CASSSAQVDTQYF.